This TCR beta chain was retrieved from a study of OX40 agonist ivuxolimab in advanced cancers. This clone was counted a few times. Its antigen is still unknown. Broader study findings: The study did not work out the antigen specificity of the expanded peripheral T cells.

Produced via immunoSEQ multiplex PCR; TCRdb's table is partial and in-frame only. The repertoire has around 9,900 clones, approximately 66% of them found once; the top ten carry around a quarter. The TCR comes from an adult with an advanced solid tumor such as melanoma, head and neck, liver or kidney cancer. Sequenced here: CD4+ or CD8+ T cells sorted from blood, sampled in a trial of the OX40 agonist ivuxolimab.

The chain's CDR3 is CASSQSGFLGREEKLFF. In nucleotides, the CDR3 is TGCGCCAGCAGCCAATCGGGATTTCTCGGAAGGGAGGAAAAACTGTTTTTT. The genes are TRBV4-3 and TRBJ1-4; no reliable D call. CDR1 and CDR2 (germline): LGHNA, YSLEER. This CDR3 has 17 amino acids. V was trimmed by 2 bases and J by 8 bases, leaving 21 bases between them.